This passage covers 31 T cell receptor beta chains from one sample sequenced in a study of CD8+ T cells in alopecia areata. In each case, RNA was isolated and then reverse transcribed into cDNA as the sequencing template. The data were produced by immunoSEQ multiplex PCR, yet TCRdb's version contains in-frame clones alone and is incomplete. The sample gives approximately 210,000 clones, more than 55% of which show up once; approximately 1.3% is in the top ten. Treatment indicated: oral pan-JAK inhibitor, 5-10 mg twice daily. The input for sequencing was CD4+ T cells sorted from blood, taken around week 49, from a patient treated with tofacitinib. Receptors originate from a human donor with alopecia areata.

In nucleotides, the CDR3 is TGTGCCAGCGACCCCGGGACACTTTATGGCTACACCTTC. It encodes CASDPGTLYGYTF. The genes are TRBV7-9 and TRBJ1-2, with D possibly being TRBD1 (6 bases). The CDR3 sequence is 13 residues long. Per the germline V gene, CDR1 is SEHNR and CDR2 is FQNEAQ (reference sequence). Between the trimmed V and J ends, which lost 8 bases and 5 bases, there was a span of 15 bases.

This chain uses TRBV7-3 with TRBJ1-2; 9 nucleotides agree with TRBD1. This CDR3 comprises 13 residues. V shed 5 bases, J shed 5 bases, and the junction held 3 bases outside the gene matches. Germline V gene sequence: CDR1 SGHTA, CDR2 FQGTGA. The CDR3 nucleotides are TGTGCCAGCAGCCCCGGGACAGGGTATGGCTACACCTTC. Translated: CASSPGTGYGYTF.

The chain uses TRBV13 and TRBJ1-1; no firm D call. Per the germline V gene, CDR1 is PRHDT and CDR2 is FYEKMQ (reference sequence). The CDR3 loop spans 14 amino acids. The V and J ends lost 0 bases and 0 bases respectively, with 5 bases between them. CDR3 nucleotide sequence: TGTGCCAGCAGCTTAGGCACCTTGAACACTGAAGCTTTCTTT. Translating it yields CASSLGTLNTEAFF.

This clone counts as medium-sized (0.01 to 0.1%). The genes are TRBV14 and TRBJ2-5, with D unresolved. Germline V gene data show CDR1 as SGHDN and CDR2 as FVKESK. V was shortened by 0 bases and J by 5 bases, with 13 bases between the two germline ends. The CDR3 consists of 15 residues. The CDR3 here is CASSQDPQHWETQYF. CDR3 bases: TGTGCCAGCAGCCAAGATCCCCAGCACTGGGAGACCCAGTACTTC.

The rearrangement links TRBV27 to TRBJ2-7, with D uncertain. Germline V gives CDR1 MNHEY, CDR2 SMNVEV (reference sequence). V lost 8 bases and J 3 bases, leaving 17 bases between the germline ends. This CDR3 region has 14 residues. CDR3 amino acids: CASSVSGRYYEQYF. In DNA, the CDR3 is TGTGCCAGCTCCGTAAGTGGCAGATACTACGAGCAGTACTTC.

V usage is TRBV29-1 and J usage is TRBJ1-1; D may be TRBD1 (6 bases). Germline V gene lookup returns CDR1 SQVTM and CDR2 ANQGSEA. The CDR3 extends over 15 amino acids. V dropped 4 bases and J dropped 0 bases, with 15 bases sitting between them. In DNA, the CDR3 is TGCAGCGTTGCCGGGCGACAGGCCTTGAACACTGAAGCTTTCTTT. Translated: CSVAGRQALNTEAFF. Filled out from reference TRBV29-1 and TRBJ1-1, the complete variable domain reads SAVISQKPSRDICQRGTSLTIQCQVDSQVTMMFWYRQQPGQSLTLIATANQGSEATYESGFVIDKFPISRPNLTFSTLTVSNMSPEDSSIYLCSVAGRQALNTEAFFGQGTRLTVV.

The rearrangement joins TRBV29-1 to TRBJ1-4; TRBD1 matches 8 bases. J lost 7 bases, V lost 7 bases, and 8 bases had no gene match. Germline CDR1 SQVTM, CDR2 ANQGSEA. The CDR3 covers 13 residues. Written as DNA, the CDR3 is TGCAGCGCACGACAGGGGACGGGTGAAAAACTGTTTTTT. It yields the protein CSARQGTGEKLFF.

CDR3 bases: TGTGCCAGCAGGTCTCCTGCCTACGAGCAGTACTTC. Protein sequence: CASRSPAYEQYF. This rearrangement joins TRBV27 to TRBJ2-7; unclear D gene. The CDR3 runs 12 residues. V lost 6 bases, J lost 2 bases, and 8 bases lay in between. Germline V gives CDR1 MNHEY, CDR2 SMNVEV (reference sequence).

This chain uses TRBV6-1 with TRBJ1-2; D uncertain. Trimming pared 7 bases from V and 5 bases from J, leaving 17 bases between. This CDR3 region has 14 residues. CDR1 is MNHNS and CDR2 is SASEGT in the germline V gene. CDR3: CASTEDGRGYGYTF. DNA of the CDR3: TGTGCCAGCACCGAGGACGGAAGAGGGTATGGCTACACCTTC.

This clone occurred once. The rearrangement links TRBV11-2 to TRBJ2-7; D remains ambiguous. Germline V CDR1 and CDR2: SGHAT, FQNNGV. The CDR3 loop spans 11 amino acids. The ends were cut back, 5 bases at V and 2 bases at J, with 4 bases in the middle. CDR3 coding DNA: TGTGCCAGCAGCCGCACCTACGAGCAGTACTTC. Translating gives CASSRTYEQYF.

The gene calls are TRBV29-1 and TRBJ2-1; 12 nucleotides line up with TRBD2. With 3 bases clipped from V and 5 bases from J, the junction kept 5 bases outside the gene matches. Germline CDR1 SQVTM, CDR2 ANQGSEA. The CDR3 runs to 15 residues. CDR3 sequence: CSVEGRTSGNNEQFF. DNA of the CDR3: TGCAGCGTTGAGGGTAGGACTAGCGGGAACAATGAGCAGTTCTTC.

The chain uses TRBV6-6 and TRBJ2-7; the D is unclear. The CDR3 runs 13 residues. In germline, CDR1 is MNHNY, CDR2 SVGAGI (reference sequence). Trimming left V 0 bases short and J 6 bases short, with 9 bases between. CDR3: CASSYSGVGEQYF. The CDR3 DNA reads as TGTGCCAGCAGTTACTCCGGTGTCGGCGAGCAGTACTTC.

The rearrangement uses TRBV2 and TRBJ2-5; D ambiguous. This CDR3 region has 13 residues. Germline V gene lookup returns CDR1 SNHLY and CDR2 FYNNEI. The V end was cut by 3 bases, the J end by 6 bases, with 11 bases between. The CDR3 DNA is TGTGCCAGCAGTGATTATGGTTTGCAGACCCAGTACTTC. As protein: CASSDYGLQTQYF.

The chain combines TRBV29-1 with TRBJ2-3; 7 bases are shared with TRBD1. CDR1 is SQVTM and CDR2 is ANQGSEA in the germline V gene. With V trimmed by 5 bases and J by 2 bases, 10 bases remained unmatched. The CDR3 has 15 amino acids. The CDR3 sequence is CSVIKPGQYTDTQYF. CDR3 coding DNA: TGCAGCGTTATTAAACCGGGACAGTACACAGATACGCAGTATTTT.

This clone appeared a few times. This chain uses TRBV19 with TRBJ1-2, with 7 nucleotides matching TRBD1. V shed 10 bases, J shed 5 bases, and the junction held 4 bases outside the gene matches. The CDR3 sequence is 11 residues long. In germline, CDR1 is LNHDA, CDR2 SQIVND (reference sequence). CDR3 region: CATNRGYGYTF. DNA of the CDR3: TGTGCCACAAACAGGGGATATGGCTACACCTTC. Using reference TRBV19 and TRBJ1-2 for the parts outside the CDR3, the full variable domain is DGGITQSPKYLFRKEGQNVTLSCEQNLNHDAMYWYRQDPGQGLRLIYYSQIVNDFQKGDIAEGYSVSREKKESFPLTVTSAQKNPTAFYLCATNRGYGYTFGSGTRLTVV.

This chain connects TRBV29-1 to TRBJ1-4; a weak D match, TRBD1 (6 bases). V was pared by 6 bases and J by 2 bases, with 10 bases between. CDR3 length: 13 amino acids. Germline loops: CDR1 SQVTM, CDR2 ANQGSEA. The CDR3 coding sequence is TGCAGCGTGCAGGGGTTCACTAATGAAAAACTGTTTTTT. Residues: CSVQGFTNEKLFF.

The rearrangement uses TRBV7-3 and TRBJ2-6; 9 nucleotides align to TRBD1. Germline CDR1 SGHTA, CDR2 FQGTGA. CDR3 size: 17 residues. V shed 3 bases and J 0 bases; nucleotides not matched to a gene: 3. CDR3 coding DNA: TGTGCCAGCAGCTTCGGACAGGGGAACTCTGGGGCCAACGTCCTGACTTTC. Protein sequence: CASSFGQGNSGANVLTF.

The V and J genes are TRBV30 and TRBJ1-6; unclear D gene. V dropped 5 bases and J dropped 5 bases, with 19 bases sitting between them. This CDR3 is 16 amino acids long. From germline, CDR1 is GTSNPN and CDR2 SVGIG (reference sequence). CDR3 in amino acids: CAWRPADRGNNSPLHF. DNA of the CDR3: TGTGCCTGGCGGCCCGCCGACCGGGGAAATAATTCACCCCTCCACTTT.

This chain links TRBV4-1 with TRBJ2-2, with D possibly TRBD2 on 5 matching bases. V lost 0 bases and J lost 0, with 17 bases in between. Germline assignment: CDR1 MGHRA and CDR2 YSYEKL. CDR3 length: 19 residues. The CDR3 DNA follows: TGCGCCAGCAGCCAAGATATCGAAGCGGTGGCCGCGAACACCGGGGAGCTGTTTTTT. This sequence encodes CASSQDIEAVAANTGELFF.

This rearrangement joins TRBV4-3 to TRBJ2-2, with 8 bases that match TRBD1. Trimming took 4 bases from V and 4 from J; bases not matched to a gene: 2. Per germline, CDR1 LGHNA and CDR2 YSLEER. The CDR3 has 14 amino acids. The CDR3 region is CASSPDRGTGELFF. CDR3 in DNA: TGCGCCAGCAGCCCTGACAGGGGCACCGGGGAGCTGTTTTTT.

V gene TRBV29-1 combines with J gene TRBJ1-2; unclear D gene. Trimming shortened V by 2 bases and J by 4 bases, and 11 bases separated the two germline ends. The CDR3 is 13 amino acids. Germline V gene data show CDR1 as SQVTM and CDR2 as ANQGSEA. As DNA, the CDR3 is TGCAGCGTTGAACCGCCGGGCGCCTATGGCTACACCTTC. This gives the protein CSVEPPGAYGYTF.

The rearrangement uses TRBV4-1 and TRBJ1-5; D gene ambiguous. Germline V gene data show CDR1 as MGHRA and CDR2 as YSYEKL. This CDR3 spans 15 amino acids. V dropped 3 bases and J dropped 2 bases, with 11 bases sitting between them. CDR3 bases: TGCGCCAGCAGCCAGGCGAAACAAGGCAATCAGCCCCAGCATTTT. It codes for CASSQAKQGNQPQHF.

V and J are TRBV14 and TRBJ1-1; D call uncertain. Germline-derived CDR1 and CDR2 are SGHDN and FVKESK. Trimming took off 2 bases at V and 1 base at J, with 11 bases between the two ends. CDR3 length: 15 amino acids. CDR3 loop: CASSQLGRKNTEAFF. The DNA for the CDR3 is TGTGCCAGCAGCCAACTCGGACGGAAGAACACTGAAGCTTTCTTT.

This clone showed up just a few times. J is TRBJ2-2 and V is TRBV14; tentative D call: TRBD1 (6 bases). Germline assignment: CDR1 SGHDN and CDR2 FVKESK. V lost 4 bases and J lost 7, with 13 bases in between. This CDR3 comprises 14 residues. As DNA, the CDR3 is TGTGCCAGCAGCCCGACAGGTTTGGGCGGGGAGCTGTTTTTT. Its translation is CASSPTGLGGELFF.

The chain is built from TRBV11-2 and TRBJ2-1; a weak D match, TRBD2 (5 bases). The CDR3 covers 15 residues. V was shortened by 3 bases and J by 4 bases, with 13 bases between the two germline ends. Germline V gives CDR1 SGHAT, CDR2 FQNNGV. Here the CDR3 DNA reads TGTGCCAGCAGCTTCTCGGCTAGCCGGTACAATGAGCAGTTCTTC. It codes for CASSFSASRYNEQFF.

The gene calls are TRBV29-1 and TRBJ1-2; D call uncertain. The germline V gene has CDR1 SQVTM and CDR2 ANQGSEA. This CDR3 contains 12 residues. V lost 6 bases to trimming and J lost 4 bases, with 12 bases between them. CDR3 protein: CSVAKDTYGYTF. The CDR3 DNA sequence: TGCAGCGTAGCTAAAGACACCTATGGCTACACCTTC.

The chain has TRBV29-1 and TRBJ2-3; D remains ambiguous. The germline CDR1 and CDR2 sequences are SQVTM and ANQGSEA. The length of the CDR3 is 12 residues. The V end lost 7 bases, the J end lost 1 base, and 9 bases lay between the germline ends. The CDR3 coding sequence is TGCAGCGGGGATATGGGCACAGATACGCAGTATTTT. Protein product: CSGDMGTDTQYF.

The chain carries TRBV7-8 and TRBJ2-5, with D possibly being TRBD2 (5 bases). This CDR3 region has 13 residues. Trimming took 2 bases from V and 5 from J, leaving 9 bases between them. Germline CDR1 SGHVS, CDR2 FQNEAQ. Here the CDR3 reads CASSLQEVETQYF. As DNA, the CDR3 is TGTGCCAGCAGCTTACAGGAGGTCGAGACCCAGTACTTC.

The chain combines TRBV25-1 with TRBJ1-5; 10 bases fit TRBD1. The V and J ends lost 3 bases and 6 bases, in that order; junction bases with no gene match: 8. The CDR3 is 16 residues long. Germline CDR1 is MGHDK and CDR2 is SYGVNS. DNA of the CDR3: TGTGCCAGCAGTGACTCGGGACAGGGGAAGGTTCAGCCCCAGCATTTT. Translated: CASSDSGQGKVQPQHF.

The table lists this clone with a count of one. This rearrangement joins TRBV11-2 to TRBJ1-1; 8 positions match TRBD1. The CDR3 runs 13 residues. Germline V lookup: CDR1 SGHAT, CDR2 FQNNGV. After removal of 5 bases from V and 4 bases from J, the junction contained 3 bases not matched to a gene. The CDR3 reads CASSGTGGTEAFF. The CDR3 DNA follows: TGTGCCAGCAGCGGTACAGGGGGCACTGAAGCTTTCTTT.

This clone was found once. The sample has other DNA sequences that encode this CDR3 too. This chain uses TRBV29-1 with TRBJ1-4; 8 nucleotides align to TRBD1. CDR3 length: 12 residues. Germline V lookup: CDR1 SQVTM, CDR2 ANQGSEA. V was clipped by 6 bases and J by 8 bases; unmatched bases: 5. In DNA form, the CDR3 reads TGCAGCGTGGAACAGGGGGACGAAAAACTGTTTTTT. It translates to CSVEQGDEKLFF. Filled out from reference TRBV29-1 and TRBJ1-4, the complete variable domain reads SAVISQKPSRDICQRGTSLTIQCQVDSQVTMMFWYRQQPGQSLTLIATANQGSEATYESGFVIDKFPISRPNLTFSTLTVSNMSPEDSSIYLCSVEQGDEKLFFGSGTQLSVL.